Listed below are T cell receptor beta chains from one sample, sequenced in a study of CD8 T cells in Susac syndrome. TCRdb used MiXCR to reprocess the immunoSEQ multiplex PCR reads, holding one entry per CDR3 protein. The table has about 300,000 distinct CDR3 sequences, 75% to 90% seen once; the top ten hold around 0.18%. Sequencing used CD8+ T cells from PBMCs. These receptors all stem from a human donor with multiple sclerosis. Both conserved end residues are part of each CDR3. A D gene is named only where the DNA matches it firmly. Some rows have no size entry. The others give once, few or many, or a class for an expanded clone.

j_call: TRBJ2-5
v_call: TRBV12-3/TRBV12-4
clone_size: -
d_call: -
cdr3_aa: CASRPDGFWTQYF
cdr3_nt: TGTGCCAGCAGGCCAGACGGCTTTTGGACCCAGTACTTC

j_call: TRBJ2-7
v_call: TRBV24-1
clone_size: few
d_call: TRBD1
cdr3_aa: CATSDRTGAYEQYF
cdr3_nt: TGTGCCACCAGTGACCGGACAGGGGCCTACGAGCAGTACTTC

j_call: TRBJ2-7
v_call: TRBV7-9
clone_size: -
d_call: -
cdr3_aa: CASSLGSGPTHEQYF
cdr3_nt: TGTGCCAGCAGCTTAGGAAGCGGACCGACACACGAGCAGTACTTC

j_call: TRBJ1-4
v_call: TRBV4-3
clone_size: -
d_call: -
cdr3_aa: CASSQDRWEKLFF
cdr3_nt: TGCGCCAGCAGCCAAGACCGCTGGGAAAAACTGTTTTTT

j_call: TRBJ2-7
v_call: TRBV7-8
clone_size: -
d_call: TRBD2
cdr3_aa: CASSPGLAGASLYEQYF
cdr3_nt: TGTGCCAGCAGCCCGGGACTAGCGGGAGCCAGTCTCTACGAGCAGTACTTC

j_call: TRBJ2-7
v_call: TRBV5-6
clone_size: -
d_call: -
cdr3_aa: CASSFEGVYEQYF
cdr3_nt: TGTGCCAGCAGCTTCGAGGGGGTCTACGAGCAGTACTTC

j_call: TRBJ2-5
v_call: TRBV27
clone_size: -
d_call: -
cdr3_aa: CASSLYPPGYQETQYF
cdr3_nt: TGTGCCAGCAGTTTATACCCCCCGGGGTACCAAGAGACCCAGTACTTC

j_call: TRBJ2-1
v_call: TRBV7-3
clone_size: -
d_call: -
cdr3_aa: CASSPRAMGVNEQFF
cdr3_nt: TGTGCCAGCAGCCCCAGGGCGATGGGGGTGAATGAGCAGTTCTTC

j_call: TRBJ2-3
v_call: TRBV7-2
clone_size: -
d_call: -
cdr3_aa: CASSWVTTFSTDTQYF
cdr3_nt: TGTGCCAGCAGCTGGGTTACTACCTTTTCCACAGATACGCAGTATTTT

j_call: TRBJ1-3
v_call: TRBV30
clone_size: once
d_call: TRBD1
cdr3_aa: CAWSPTGVGNTIYF
cdr3_nt: TGTGCCTGGAGCCCAACAGGGGTCGGAAACACCATATATTTT

j_call: TRBJ2-7
v_call: TRBV6-1
clone_size: -
d_call: TRBD1
cdr3_aa: CASRVDGGTGSYEQYF
cdr3_nt: TGTGCCAGCAGGGTCGACGGAGGGACAGGGTCCTACGAGCAGTACTTC

j_call: TRBJ2-7
v_call: TRBV29-1
clone_size: once
d_call: TRBD1
cdr3_aa: CSVLEGARDEQYF
cdr3_nt: TGCAGCGTCCTCGAGGGGGCACGGGACGAGCAGTACTTC

j_call: TRBJ2-2
v_call: TRBV11-1
clone_size: -
d_call: TRBD2
cdr3_aa: CASSSPKRLAGGPVNTGELFF
cdr3_nt: TGTGCCAGCAGCTCCCCGAAAAGACTAGCGGGAGGGCCGGTGAACACCGGGGAGCTGTTTTTT

j_call: TRBJ2-3
v_call: TRBV15
clone_size: -
d_call: TRBD2
cdr3_aa: CATSRDRAGGPGTDTQYF
cdr3_nt: TGTGCCACCAGCAGAGATCGAGCGGGGGGGCCCGGCACAGATACGCAGTATTTT

j_call: TRBJ2-3
v_call: TRBV6-2/TRBV6-3
clone_size: once
d_call: TRBD1
cdr3_aa: CASMRDRGAADTQYF
cdr3_nt: TGTGCCAGCATGCGGGACAGGGGGGCTGCAGATACGCAGTATTTT

j_call: TRBJ2-7
v_call: TRBV20-1
clone_size: -
d_call: -
cdr3_aa: CSARDMHYYEQYF
cdr3_nt: TGCAGTGCTAGAGATATGCATTACTACGAGCAGTACTTC

j_call: TRBJ2-1
v_call: TRBV19
clone_size: -
d_call: -
cdr3_aa: CASTPVSRGHSEQFF
cdr3_nt: TGTGCCAGTACTCCCGTCTCTAGGGGACATAGTGAGCAGTTCTTC

j_call: TRBJ2-1
v_call: TRBV11-2
clone_size: -
d_call: TRBD2
cdr3_aa: CASSLVGGLADEQFF
cdr3_nt: TGTGCCAGCAGCTTAGTGGGAGGACTAGCTGATGAGCAGTTCTTC

j_call: TRBJ2-1
v_call: TRBV11-1
clone_size: -
d_call: -
cdr3_aa: CASSRDRRGNEQFF
cdr3_nt: TGTGCCAGCAGCCGGGACCGGAGGGGAAATGAGCAGTTCTTC

j_call: TRBJ1-4
v_call: TRBV23-1
clone_size: -
d_call: -
cdr3_aa: CASSQFPGRTNEKLFF
cdr3_nt: TGCGCCAGCAGTCAATTCCCGGGACGGACTAATGAAAAACTGTTTTTT

j_call: TRBJ2-1
v_call: TRBV6-1
clone_size: once
d_call: -
cdr3_aa: CAEPGVSKNEQFF
cdr3_nt: TGTGCCGAACCAGGGGTCTCAAAAAATGAGCAGTTCTTC

j_call: TRBJ2-7
v_call: TRBV7-2
clone_size: -
d_call: -
cdr3_aa: CASSSYRGEQYF
cdr3_nt: TGTGCCAGCAGCTCCTACCGGGGTGAGCAGTACTTC

j_call: TRBJ2-7
v_call: TRBV20-1
clone_size: -
d_call: -
cdr3_aa: CSAREPRFNEQYF
cdr3_nt: TGCAGTGCTAGAGAGCCCAGGTTTAACGAGCAGTACTTC

j_call: TRBJ2-7
v_call: TRBV15
clone_size: -
d_call: TRBD1
cdr3_aa: CATSRDGDRDREQYF
cdr3_nt: TGTGCCACCAGCAGAGATGGGGACAGGGATCGCGAGCAGTACTTC

j_call: TRBJ2-5
v_call: TRBV27
clone_size: -
d_call: -
cdr3_aa: CASSPEPVTEQETQYF
cdr3_nt: TGTGCCAGCAGCCCAGAACCGGTCACAGAACAAGAGACCCAGTACTTC

j_call: TRBJ2-1
v_call: TRBV6-6
clone_size: -
d_call: -
cdr3_aa: CASSSDPNEQFF
cdr3_nt: TGTGCCAGCAGTTCTGATCCCAATGAGCAGTTCTTC

j_call: TRBJ2-7
v_call: TRBV19
clone_size: -
d_call: -
cdr3_aa: CASSPGEGLSYEQYF
cdr3_nt: TGTGCCAGTAGTCCTGGAGAGGGGCTCTCCTACGAGCAGTACTTC

j_call: TRBJ2-3
v_call: TRBV20-1
clone_size: -
d_call: TRBD1
cdr3_aa: CSARLMTGGDTDTQYF
cdr3_nt: TGCAGTGCTAGACTTATGACAGGGGGTGACACAGATACGCAGTATTTT

j_call: TRBJ2-2
v_call: TRBV20-1
clone_size: -
d_call: TRBD1
cdr3_aa: CSANGQGGTGELFF
cdr3_nt: TGCAGTGCAAACGGACAGGGGGGCACCGGGGAGCTGTTTTTT

j_call: TRBJ2-7
v_call: TRBV3-1
clone_size: once
d_call: TRBD2
cdr3_aa: CASSQYGRGEEQYF
cdr3_nt: TGTGCCAGCAGCCAATATGGGAGGGGTGAGGAGCAGTACTTC

j_call: TRBJ2-3
v_call: TRBV4-1
clone_size: -
d_call: -
cdr3_aa: CASSQEMRSSTDTQYF
cdr3_nt: TGCGCCAGCAGCCAAGAAATGCGGTCTAGCACAGATACGCAGTATTTT

j_call: TRBJ2-3
v_call: TRBV24-1
clone_size: few
d_call: TRBD2
cdr3_aa: CATSIGLGADTQYF
cdr3_nt: TGTGCCACCAGTATAGGACTAGGAGCAGATACGCAGTATTTT

j_call: TRBJ2-1
v_call: TRBV19
clone_size: -
d_call: -
cdr3_aa: CASSIGTDYNEQFF
cdr3_nt: TGTGCCAGTAGTATAGGAACCGATTACAATGAGCAGTTCTTC

j_call: TRBJ2-7
v_call: TRBV20-1
clone_size: -
d_call: TRBD1
cdr3_aa: CSARDPRQGAGEQYF
cdr3_nt: TGCAGTGCTAGAGATCCCAGACAGGGGGCGGGTGAGCAGTACTTC

j_call: TRBJ2-5
v_call: TRBV5-4
clone_size: -
d_call: -
cdr3_aa: CASSASYGQETQYF
cdr3_nt: TGTGCCAGCAGCGCCTCATACGGGCAAGAGACCCAGTACTTC

j_call: TRBJ2-3
v_call: TRBV13
clone_size: -
d_call: -
cdr3_aa: CASSFSAHTDTQYF
cdr3_nt: TGTGCCAGCAGCTTTAGCGCCCACACAGATACGCAGTATTTT

j_call: TRBJ2-2
v_call: TRBV24-1
clone_size: -
d_call: TRBD2
cdr3_aa: CATSDLGAGDTGELFF
cdr3_nt: TGTGCCACCAGTGACCTTGGCGCGGGAGACACCGGGGAGCTGTTTTTT

j_call: TRBJ2-7
v_call: TRBV3-1
clone_size: -
d_call: TRBD2
cdr3_aa: CASSQVGTSGNYEQYF
cdr3_nt: TGTGCCAGCAGCCAGGTGGGGACTAGCGGGAACTACGAGCAGTACTTC

j_call: TRBJ2-2
v_call: TRBV20-1
clone_size: -
d_call: -
cdr3_aa: CSARDDITGELFF
cdr3_nt: TGCAGTGCTAGAGATGATATCACCGGGGAGCTGTTTTTT

j_call: TRBJ2-1
v_call: TRBV5-1
clone_size: -
d_call: TRBD2
cdr3_aa: CASSLSGGASGEQFF
cdr3_nt: TGCGCCAGCAGCCTTAGCGGGGGGGCCTCGGGTGAGCAGTTCTTC

j_call: TRBJ2-2
v_call: TRBV29-1
clone_size: -
d_call: -
cdr3_aa: CSVENGAANTGELFF
cdr3_nt: TGCAGCGTTGAAAATGGAGCTGCGAACACCGGGGAGCTGTTTTTT

j_call: TRBJ2-1
v_call: TRBV28
clone_size: -
d_call: TRBD2
cdr3_aa: CASSPLRLAGDYNEQFF
cdr3_nt: TGTGCCAGCAGTCCTCTCCGACTAGCGGGGGACTACAATGAGCAGTTCTTC

j_call: TRBJ1-2
v_call: TRBV29-1
clone_size: once
d_call: TRBD1
cdr3_aa: CSVEDLGQGGMDTF
cdr3_nt: TGCAGCGTTGAAGATCTCGGACAGGGTGGGATGGACACCTTC

j_call: TRBJ2-7
v_call: TRBV7-9
clone_size: -
d_call: -
cdr3_aa: CATGGGPYEQYF
cdr3_nt: TGTGCCACGGGGGGCGGTCCCTACGAGCAGTACTTC

j_call: TRBJ2-7
v_call: TRBV20-1
clone_size: few
d_call: -
cdr3_aa: CSARQGSYEQYF
cdr3_nt: TGCAGTGCTAGGCAGGGATCGTACGAGCAGTACTTC

j_call: TRBJ2-7
v_call: TRBV7-9
clone_size: -
d_call: -
cdr3_aa: CASSSRTDSYEQYF
cdr3_nt: TGTGCCAGCAGCTCGAGGACAGACTCCTACGAGCAGTACTTC

j_call: TRBJ2-7
v_call: TRBV6-5
clone_size: -
d_call: TRBD1
cdr3_aa: CASSYSGTGSYEQYF
cdr3_nt: TGTGCCAGCAGTTACTCAGGGACAGGGTCCTACGAGCAGTACTTC

j_call: TRBJ2-1
v_call: TRBV12-3/TRBV12-4
clone_size: -
d_call: TRBD2
cdr3_aa: CASTGAGVAYNEQFF
cdr3_nt: TGTGCCAGCACCGGAGCGGGAGTGGCCTACAATGAGCAGTTCTTC

j_call: TRBJ2-2
v_call: TRBV28
clone_size: -
d_call: TRBD1
cdr3_aa: CASSPRTGVTGELFF
cdr3_nt: TGTGCCAGCAGTCCTCGGACAGGGGTCACCGGGGAGCTGTTTTTT

j_call: TRBJ2-3
v_call: TRBV15
clone_size: -
d_call: TRBD2
cdr3_aa: CATSSINWTSGGADTQYF
cdr3_nt: TGTGCCACCAGCAGCATAAATTGGACTAGCGGGGGCGCAGATACGCAGTATTTT

j_call: TRBJ1-2
v_call: TRBV6-1
clone_size: -
d_call: -
cdr3_aa: CASSANVWGYTF
cdr3_nt: TGTGCCAGCAGCGCCAATGTATGGGGCTACACCTTC

j_call: TRBJ2-1
v_call: TRBV24-1
clone_size: -
d_call: -
cdr3_aa: CATSFSWGNEQFF
cdr3_nt: TGTGCCACCAGTTTTAGTTGGGGCAATGAGCAGTTCTTC

j_call: TRBJ2-5
v_call: TRBV28
clone_size: -
d_call: TRBD2
cdr3_aa: CASSLSPTSGIQETQYF
cdr3_nt: TGTGCCAGCAGTTTATCCCCGACTAGCGGGATACAAGAGACCCAGTACTTC

j_call: TRBJ2-7
v_call: TRBV7-9
clone_size: -
d_call: -
cdr3_aa: CASSLALGGYEQYF
cdr3_nt: TGTGCCAGCAGCTTAGCGCTTGGCGGCTACGAGCAGTACTTC

j_call: TRBJ2-3
v_call: TRBV27
clone_size: -
d_call: -
cdr3_aa: CASSLSARSTDTQYF
cdr3_nt: TGTGCCAGCAGTTTAAGTGCGCGGAGCACAGATACGCAGTATTTT